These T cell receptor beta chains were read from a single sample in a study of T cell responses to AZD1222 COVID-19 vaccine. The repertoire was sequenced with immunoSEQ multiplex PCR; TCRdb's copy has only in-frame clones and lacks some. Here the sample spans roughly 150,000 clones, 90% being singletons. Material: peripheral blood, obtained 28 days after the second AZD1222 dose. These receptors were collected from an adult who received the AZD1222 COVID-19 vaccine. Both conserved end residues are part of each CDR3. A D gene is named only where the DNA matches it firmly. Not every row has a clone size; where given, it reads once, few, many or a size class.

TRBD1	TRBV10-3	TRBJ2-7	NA	TGTGCCATCAGTGAGGCAGGGGGTATGGCCGAGCAGTACTTC	CAISEAGGMAEQYF
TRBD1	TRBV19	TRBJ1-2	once	TGTGCCAGTAGTAGAGGTTCAGGGGGGACCTATGGCTACACCTTC	CASSRGSGGTYGYTF
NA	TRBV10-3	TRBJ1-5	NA	TGTGCCATCAGGAGGGAAATAAATCAGCCCCAGCATTTT	CAIRREINQPQHF
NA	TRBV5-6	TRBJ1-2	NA	TGTGCCAGCAGCTTGTTCTCCGGGGTTTCCTATGGCTACACCTTC	CASSLFSGVSYGYTF
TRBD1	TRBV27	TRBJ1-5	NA	TGTGCCAGCAGTCCGGGACAGGGGGCTGGACAGCCCCAGCATTTT	CASSPGQGAGQPQHF
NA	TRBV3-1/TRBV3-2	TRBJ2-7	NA	TGTGCCAGCAGCCAGCGTGGGGTCCAAGTCTCCTACGAGCAGTACTTC	CASSQRGVQVSYEQYF
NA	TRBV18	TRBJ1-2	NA	TGTGCCAGCTCACCCCCCCTTGCAGGCACCTATGGCTACACCTTC	CASSPPLAGTYGYTF
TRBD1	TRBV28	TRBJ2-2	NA	TGTGCCAGCAGGCCAATACAGGGGGCCGGGGAGCTGTTTTTT	CASRPIQGAGELFF
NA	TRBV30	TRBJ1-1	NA	TGTGCCCATAACAGGGCGGTCACTGAAGCTTTCTTT	CAHNRAVTEAFF
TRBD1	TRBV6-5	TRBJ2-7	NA	TGTGCCAGCAGACAGGACAGGGGGCTATCGGAGCAGTACTTC	CASRQDRGLSEQYF
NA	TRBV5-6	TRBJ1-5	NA	TGTGCCAGCAGCTTTAATGGCAATCAGCCCCAGCATTTT	CASSFNGNQPQHF
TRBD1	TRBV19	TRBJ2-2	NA	TGTGCCAGTAACTACAGGGGGACCGGGGAGCTGTTTTTT	CASNYRGTGELFF
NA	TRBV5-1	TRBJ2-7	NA	TGCGCCAGCAGCCCATCCCTGGCCGACTCCTACGAGCAGTACTTC	CASSPSLADSYEQYF
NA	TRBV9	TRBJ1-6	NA	TGTGCCAGCAGCCTTACCTATAATTCACCCCTCCACTTT	CASSLTYNSPLHF
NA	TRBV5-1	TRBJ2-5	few	TGCGCCAGCAGCTGGGGGGAGACCCAGTACTTC	CASSWGETQYF
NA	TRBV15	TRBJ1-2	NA	TGTGCCACCAGCAGAGGGGACGGACGAAACTATGGCTACACCTTC	CATSRGDGRNYGYTF
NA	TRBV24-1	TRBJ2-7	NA	TGTGCCACCAGTGACCCCACGACTAGACACGAGCAGTACTTC	CATSDPTTRHEQYF
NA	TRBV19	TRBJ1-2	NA	TGTGCCAGTAGTTCCGCGATCGGAAGCTACTATGGCTACACCTTC	CASSSAIGSYYGYTF
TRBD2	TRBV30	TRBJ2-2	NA	TGTGCCTGGAAAAGGGAGGGCACCGGGGAGCTGTTTTTT	CAWKREGTGELFF
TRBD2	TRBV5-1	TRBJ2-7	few	TGCGCCAGCAGCTTCAGGGAGGGTCCTGCCTACGAGCAGTACTTC	CASSFREGPAYEQYF
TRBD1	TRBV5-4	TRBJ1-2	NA	TGTGCCAGCAGCTTGGCTGACCTTGGGACAGAAGCCTTTAACTATGGCTACACCTTC	CASSLADLGTEAFNYGYTF
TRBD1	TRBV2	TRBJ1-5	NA	TGTGCCACCAGGGATGTGGACAGGAATCAGCCCCAGCATTTT	CATRDVDRNQPQHF
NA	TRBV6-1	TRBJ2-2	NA	TGTGCCAGCAGTGAACCCAGGAGAACGAACACCGGGGAGCTGTTTTTT	CASSEPRRTNTGELFF
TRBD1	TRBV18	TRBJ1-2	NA	TGTGCCAGCTCACCACCGAATGGACAGGACTATGGCTACACCTTC	CASSPPNGQDYGYTF
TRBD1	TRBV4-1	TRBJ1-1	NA	TGCGCCAGCAGCATCGAGTCTACAGGGGGACCGAACACTGAAGCTTTCTTT	CASSIESTGGPNTEAFF
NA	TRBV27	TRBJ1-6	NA	TGTGCCAGCAGTTTAGCCGGGACATGGGGTTCACCCCTCCACTTT	CASSLAGTWGSPLHF
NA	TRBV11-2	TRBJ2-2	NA	TGTGCCAGTTCGGGCTACGCGAACACCGGGGAGCTGTTTTTT	CASSGYANTGELFF
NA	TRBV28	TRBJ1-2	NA	TGTGCCAGCAGTTCCGGGACTCCGGGCTATGGCTACACCTTC	CASSSGTPGYGYTF
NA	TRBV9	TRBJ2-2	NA	TGTGCCAGCAGCGCCATGGGCGGGGAGCTGTTTTTT	CASSAMGGELFF
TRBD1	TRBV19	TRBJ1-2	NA	TGTGCCGGGCTGGACAGGGGGAAAAATGGCTACACCTTC	CAGLDRGKNGYTF